Listed below are T cell receptor beta chains from one sample, sequenced in a study of immune evolution from preneoplasia to lung adenocarcinoma. The assay was immunoSEQ multiplex PCR, and TCRdb's table has in-frame clones only and misses some. The repertoire holds over 5,000 clones, approximately 83% seen once, with around 3.4% in the top ten. Sequenced input: FFPE invasive lung adenocarcinoma tissue. The source is a person aged 45 to 69 with lung adenocarcinoma. Each CDR3 is given with its conserved first and last residue. Not every row has a clone size; where given, it reads once, few, many or a size class.

V	J	size	CDR3
TRBV23-1	TRBJ2-5	few	CASNRDSNSDDQETQYF
TRBV19	TRBJ1-2	NA	CASSPRDGGYTF
TRBV7-9	TRBJ1-3	few	CASSLWAYDSGNTIYF
TRBV30	TRBJ2-1	NA	CAWSLGTADNEQFF
TRBV30	TRBJ1-5	few	CAWSLGQLNQPQHF
TRBV19	TRBJ2-1	NA	CASRGLAEQFF
TRBV6-6	TRBJ2-2	NA	CASSYPQDMNTGELFF
TRBV28	TRBJ2-6	NA	CASTSRGAGANVLTF
TRBV30	TRBJ2-7	NA	CAWSHTSSYEQYF
TRBV5-1	TRBJ1-4	NA	CASSLWSVQEFGEKLFF
TRBV5-1	TRBJ2-7	NA	CASQRLTGADEQYF
TRBV10-1	TRBJ2-1	NA	CASRPGTSGALFF
TRBV20-1	TRBJ2-7	NA	CSARDSYEQYF
TRBV7-2	TRBJ2-1	NA	CASSRGAGGSYNEQFF
TRBV5-6	TRBJ2-1	NA	CASSRGLDSYNEQFF
TRBV27	TRBJ1-2	once	CASSGADYGYTF
TRBV6-5	TRBJ1-4	once	CATGLRGQGAGKLFF
TRBV7-7	TRBJ2-6	once	CASSPGTGNSGANVLTF
TRBV7-9	TRBJ1-5	NA	CASSLAGAGQPQHF
TRBV5-1	TRBJ1-1	NA	CASSSSFLGALPEAFF
TRBV5-1	TRBJ2-7	NA	CASSLGQGGEQYF
TRBV28	TRBJ1-5	NA	CASSWTHNSNQPQHF
TRBV2	TRBJ2-7	NA	CASRPRAPSYEQYF
TRBV14	TRBJ1-3	NA	CASSLGTPGNTIYF
TRBV7-9	TRBJ2-5	NA	CASSSGQETQYF
TRBV7-9	TRBJ2-7	once	CASSTGDSHEQYF
TRBV27	TRBJ2-2	NA	CASRTQGSMVPGELFF
TRBV21-1	TRBJ1-1	NA	CASSKDVGEAFF
TRBV18	TRBJ2-7	NA	CASSPPWAGDSSYEQYF
TRBV30	TRBJ2-3	NA	CAYWQGWTDTQYF
TRBV27	TRBJ2-3	NA	CASSDRTFTDTQYF
TRBV7-2	TRBJ2-5	NA	CASSTSGRGETQYF
TRBV12-5	TRBJ2-5	NA	CASSDGRGDETQYF
TRBV11-3	TRBJ2-3	NA	CASSLGGPSYTQYF
TRBV9	TRBJ2-7	NA	CASSPDWTSYEQYF
TRBV27	TRBJ1-1	NA	CASLLRGQGNLKAFF
TRBV11-2	TRBJ2-3	NA	CASSRRTTDTQYF
TRBV6-1	TRBJ2-1	NA	CASKSSGRDNEQFF
TRBV7-9	TRBJ2-2	NA	CASSLVDNLPGELFF
TRBV30	TRBJ2-3	once	CAWTRGLGTDTQYF
TRBV5-8	TRBJ1-2	NA	CASSLEAGIAIYGYTF
TRBV15	TRBJ1-1	NA	CATSSTGGANTEAFF
TRBV5-5	TRBJ2-7	NA	CASSSQRRSYEQYF
TRBV18	TRBJ1-1	NA	CASKTGSTNTEAFF
TRBV28	TRBJ2-1	NA	CASSLYQGVRGNEQFF